This T cell receptor (beta chain) was captured by sequencing in a study of blood T cell repertoires in COVID-19. The wider study: COVID-19 samples, acute and convalescent, were from the United States, Italy and Spain.

In the authors' workflow: Amplifying reference gene primers gave estimates of nucleated cell counts. Measured with immunoSEQ multiplex PCR; TCRdb has only the in-frame clones, and not every one. V, J and clone size are taken as reported in that table, and D and trimming were inferred from the DNA itself. The sample contains roughly 220,000 clones, less than 90% of which appear only once. The CDR3 has 14 residues. Trimming removed 2 bases from V and 2 bases from J, with 9 bases in between. The germline V gene encodes CDR1 SGHTA and CDR2 FQGNSA. This clonotype was obtained from a young man with active or convalescent COVID-19. Sequencing was done on a sample of peripheral blood. This chain uses TRBV7-2 with TRBJ2-5; D gene uncertain. In DNA, the CDR3 is TGTGCCAGCAGCTTAAGCAGGCCTCAAGAGACCCAGTACTTC. This encodes CASSLSRPQETQYF.